The next 23 T cell receptor beta chains were all read from a single sample in a study of Graves' ophthalmopathy and Graves' hyperthyroidism. RNA served as the template for amplifying TCR beta CDR3 regions. HTBI primers were used in a first-round RT-PCR, which preceded a second-round multiplex PCR. TCRdb re-called the multiplex PCR reads with MiXCR, one entry per CDR3 protein. The sample lists about 410,000 distinct CDR3 sequences; 15% to 20% were seen once. The sequenced sample was peripheral blood. The source of these receptors is a woman under 30 with Graves' ophthalmopathy.

This clonotype came up once. CDR3 residues: CASSDGTDNYEQYF. In DNA form, the CDR3 reads TGTGCCAGCAGTGACGGGACGGATAACTACGAGCAGTACTTC. The chain employs TRBV2 and TRBJ2-7; TRBD1 or TRBD2 may be the D gene (5 bases each). V lost 3 bases, J lost 3 bases, and 12 bases lay in between. The germline CDR1 and CDR2 sequences are SNHLY and FYNNEI. CDR3 length: 14 amino acids. The full variable domain, with the rest looked up from reference TRBV2 and TRBJ2-7, is EPEVTQTPSHQVTQMGQEVILRCVPISNHLYFYWYRQILGQKVEFLVSFYNNEISEKSEIFDDQFSVERPDGSNFTLKIRSTKLEDSAMYFCASSDGTDNYEQYFGPGTRLTVT.

In regard to this clonotype: A much larger clonotype is one base distant, so this may be a read error. The rearrangement uses TRBV14 and TRBJ2-2; 7 bases are shared with TRBD2. The CDR3 length is 13 residues. Germline CDR1 is SGHDN and CDR2 is FVKESK. J was trimmed by 10 bases and V by 4 bases; bases with no gene match: 6. Here the CDR3 reads CASSLLAVSELFF. CDR3 DNA sequence: TGTGCCAGCAGCCTTCTAGCGGTATCGGAGCTGTTTTTT.

In its sample, this clonotype was seen many times. The chain combines TRBV5-1 with TRBJ1-6, with unresolved D. The CDR3 is 16 residues long. The germline V gene encodes CDR1 SGHRS and CDR2 YFSETQ. V lost 4 bases, J lost 0 bases, and 11 bases lay in between. CDR3 sequence reads: CASSRTVSSYNSPLHF. In DNA form, the CDR3 reads TGCGCCAGCAGCAGGACGGTTAGCTCCTATAATTCACCCCTCCACTTT.

This clonotype was detected many times. The chain is built from TRBV6-2 or TRBV6-3 and TRBJ1-1, with a possible D match to TRBD1 (5 bases). Looked up from germline, CDR1 is MNHEY and CDR2 is SVGEGT. This CDR3 contains 13 residues. The V end lost 10 bases, the J end lost 6 bases, and 18 bases lay between the germline ends. The CDR3 loop reads CATKTSGTPEAFF. The DNA of the CDR3 is TGTGCCACCAAGACAAGCGGGACCCCTGAAGCTTTCTTT.

This clonotype was seen ten or more times. Written as DNA, the CDR3 is TGTGCCAGCAGTGCCGGGACGGGTTACGGGACTGAAGCTTTCTTT. Amino acid sequence: CASSAGTGYGTEAFF. The rearrangement uses TRBV6-1 and TRBJ1-1, with D maybe TRBD1 (5 bases). CDR1 is MNHNS and CDR2 is SASEGT in the germline V gene. The CDR3 is 15 residues long. Between the trimmed V and J ends, which lost 4 bases and 5 bases, there was a span of 17 bases.

This clonotype was counted at least ten times. The chain is built from TRBV12-3 or TRBV12-4 and TRBJ1-5, with 7 bases fitting TRBD1. V shed 6 bases, J shed 4 bases, and the junction held 6 bases outside the gene matches. The CDR3 has 14 residues. The CDR3 protein is CASRIRQGNQPQHF. CDR3 nucleotide sequence: TGTGCCAGCAGAATACGACAGGGTAATCAGCCCCAGCATTTT.

This clonotype was counted ten times or more. The chain's CDR3 is CASGELKGSWNQPQHF. The CDR3 bases are TGTGCCAGCGGAGAACTCAAGGGTAGTTGGAATCAGCCCCAGCATTTT. The J gene is TRBJ1-5, the V gene TRBV2, with D unresolved. This CDR3 is 16 amino acids long. V lost 8 bases, J lost 4 bases, and 21 bases lay in between. CDR1 SNHLY and CDR2 FYNNEI come from the germline V gene.

This clonotype has at least ten counts. V gene TRBV2 combines with J gene TRBJ2-7; maybe TRBD2 (7 bases). V lost 6 bases, J lost 0 bases, and 18 bases lay in between. Germline V gene lookup returns CDR1 SNHLY and CDR2 FYNNEI. The CDR3 covers 16 residues. The CDR3 coding sequence is TGTGCCAGCAGCGAGGGGGGGGACTTATACTCCTACGAGCAGTACTTC. Its translation is CASSEGGDLYSYEQYF.

This clonotype was recorded at least ten times. J is TRBJ2-5 and V is TRBV27, with a tentative D call TRBD2 (6 bases). With 10 bases removed from V and 4 bases from J, the gap between germline ends came to 10 bases. CDR3 size: 11 residues. Per germline, CDR1 MNHEY and CDR2 SMNVEV (reference sequence). The CDR3 protein is CAMSGRETQYF. Here the CDR3 DNA reads TGTGCCATGAGCGGGCGAGAGACCCAGTACTTC.

This clonotype showed up just once. The CDR3 region is CASNPAPGPNQPQHF. DNA of the CDR3: TGTGCCAGCAACCCAGCTCCGGGACCTAATCAGCCCCAGCATTTT. The chain links TRBV6-1 to TRBJ1-5; D is possibly TRBD1 (5 bases). V gave up 7 bases and J gave up 4 bases, with 17 bases separating them. This CDR3 has 15 amino acids. Per the germline V gene, CDR1 is MNHNS and CDR2 is SASEGT.

This clonotype occurred many times. The chain's CDR3 is CSARGDLSNSPLHF. DNA of the CDR3: TGCAGTGCTAGGGGAGATTTATCAAATTCACCCCTCCACTTT. The V call is TRBV20-1, the J call TRBJ1-6, with D hard to call. The CDR3 is 14 residues long. Per the germline V gene, CDR1 is DFQATT and CDR2 is SNEGSKA (reference sequence). Trimming stripped 3 bases from V and 7 bases from J, with 13 bases between.

This chain links TRBV7-9 with TRBJ1-6; a possible D gene is TRBD1 (6 bases). The germline V gene has CDR1 SEHNR and CDR2 FQNEAQ (reference sequence). The CDR3 covers 11 residues. With 4 bases removed from V and 17 bases from J, the gap between germline ends came to 12 bases. Here the CDR3 reads CASSWGGDIHF. CDR3 coding DNA: TGTGCCAGCAGCTGGGGTGGGGACATCCACTTT.

This clonotype was observed at least ten times. One end of the junction fails to match germline, which may point to a read error. The rearrangement links TRBV28 to TRBJ2-7; D might be TRBD1 (6 bases). There are 12 residues in the CDR3. Germline V gives CDR1 MDHEN, CDR2 SYDVKM. CDR3 DNA sequence: TGTGCCTGCAGTCTAGGGACATACGAGCAGTACTTC. Its translation is CACSLGTYEQYF.

The sample holds many counts of this clonotype. The chain links TRBV29-1 to TRBJ2-7; D is perhaps TRBD2 (6 bases). The V end was cut by 7 bases, the J end by 0 bases, with 13 bases between. Germline CDR1 is SQVTM and CDR2 is ANQGSEA. The CDR3 spans 13 residues. The CDR3 is CSARRGSSYEQYF. In DNA, the CDR3 is TGCAGCGCCCGCCGGGGGAGCTCCTACGAGCAGTACTTC.

This clonotype came up many times. This chain connects TRBV30 to TRBJ1-5; D is undetermined. The CDR3 totals 12 residues. Germline V gene sequence: CDR1 GTSNPN, CDR2 SVGIG (reference sequence). V was clipped by 0 bases and J by 6 bases, with 6 bases between them. CDR3: CAWSVQLQPQHF. The CDR3 bases are TGTGCCTGGAGTGTACAGCTTCAGCCCCAGCATTTT.

This clonotype was seen at least ten times. This chain connects TRBV19 to TRBJ2-1; 7 bases align to TRBD1. Germline CDR1 is LNHDA and CDR2 is SQIVND (reference sequence). The CDR3 sequence is 13 residues long. V was pared by 5 bases and J by 9 bases, with 7 bases of the junction left unmatched. CDR3: CASSSTQGIEQFF. The CDR3 bases are TGTGCCAGTAGTTCAACACAGGGGATTGAGCAGTTCTTC.

Ten or more counts support this clonotype. The chain couples TRBV6-1 to TRBJ1-1, with D unclear. Germline CDR1 is MNHNS and CDR2 is SASEGT. V dropped 7 bases and J dropped 1 base, with 10 bases sitting between them. The CDR3 loop spans 13 amino acids. The CDR3 DNA reads TGTGCCAGCATAGACCCTGGGAACACTGAAGCTTTCTTT. Encoded protein: CASIDPGNTEAFF.

The chain recombines TRBV6-1 with TRBJ2-2, with D uncertain. Germline V lookup: CDR1 MNHNS, CDR2 SASEGT. The V gene lost 6 bases and the J gene lost 5 bases, with 10 bases spanning the gap. CDR3 length: 13 amino acids. Here the CDR3 reads CASRGGETGELFF. In DNA, the CDR3 is TGTGCCAGCAGGGGCGGCGAAACCGGGGAGCTGTTTTTT.

The table lists this clonotype with many counts. The rearrangement links TRBV6-2 or TRBV6-3 to TRBJ2-7; no reliable D call. The ends were cut back, 6 bases at V and 0 bases at J, with 12 bases in the middle. This CDR3 has 14 residues. Germline V lookup: CDR1 MNHEY, CDR2 SVGEGT. The CDR3 loop is CASSHPGSSYEQYF. The DNA for the CDR3 is TGTGCCAGCAGCCATCCAGGAAGCTCCTACGAGCAGTACTTC.

This clonotype was observed many times. The chain is built from TRBV28 and TRBJ1-2, with D possibly TRBD1 on 6 matching bases. CDR1 is MDHEN and CDR2 is SYDVKM in the germline V gene. Trimming took off 3 bases at V and 7 bases at J, with 12 bases between the two ends. This CDR3 has 13 amino acids. This chain's CDR3 is CASSLGRGAGYTF. The CDR3 nucleotides read TGTGCCAGCAGTTTGGGCAGGGGAGCTGGCTACACCTTC.

The gene calls are TRBV10-3 and TRBJ2-7; 9 bases are shared with TRBD2. Germline V lookup: CDR1 ENHRY, CDR2 SYGVKD. The CDR3 contains 14 residues. V lost 3 bases, J lost 3 bases, and 3 bases stayed unmatched. In DNA, the CDR3 is TGTGCCATCAGTGATACGACTAGCGGCTACGAGCAGTACTTC. This sequence encodes CAISDTTSGYEQYF.

This clonotype came up many times. The chain uses TRBV28 and TRBJ2-7; D perhaps matches TRBD1 (5 bases). CDR1 is MDHEN and CDR2 is SYDVKM in the germline V gene. This CDR3 has 15 residues. Trimming removed 6 bases from V and 0 bases from J, with 15 bases in between. The CDR3 region has the DNA TGTGCCAGCAGCCTGAGCAGGGCGAGCTCCTACGAGCAGTACTTC. It is translated as CASSLSRASSYEQYF.

As for this clonotype: A much bigger clone sits one base away, suggesting this may be a read error. This rearrangement joins TRBV7-3 to TRBJ2-7, with 8 bases that match TRBD2. Germline assignment: CDR1 SGHTA and CDR2 FQGTGA. The CDR3 is 15 residues long. V shed 5 bases, J shed 8 bases, and the junction held 14 bases outside the gene matches. CDR3 bases: TGTGCCAGCAGCCTACGGGAGGGGAGACTTGCGAAGCAGTACTTC. Amino acids: CASSLREGRLAKQYF.